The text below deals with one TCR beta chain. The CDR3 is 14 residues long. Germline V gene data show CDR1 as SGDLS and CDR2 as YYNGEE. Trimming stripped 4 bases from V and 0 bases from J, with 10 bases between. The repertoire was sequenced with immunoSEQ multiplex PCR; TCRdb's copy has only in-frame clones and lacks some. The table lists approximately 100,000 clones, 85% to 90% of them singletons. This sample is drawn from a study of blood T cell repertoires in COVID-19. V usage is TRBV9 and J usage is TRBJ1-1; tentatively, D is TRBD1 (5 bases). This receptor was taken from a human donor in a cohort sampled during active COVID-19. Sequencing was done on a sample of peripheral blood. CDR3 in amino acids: CASSLGHMNTEAFF. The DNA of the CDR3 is TGTGCCAGCAGCCTCGGACACATGAACACTGAAGCTTTCTTT.